This T cell receptor (beta chain) was retrieved from a study of T cells in localized non-small cell lung cancer (dated by TCRdb to about 2020). Context from the whole study: T cell repertoires of 200 to 250 early-stage NSCLC patients were analyzed, with tumors being compared against uninvolved tumor-adjacent lungs. The cohort comprised approximately 240 treatment-naïve NSCLC patients with resected, localized lung tumors. Of the NSCLC patients, 129 were male and approximately 110 were female, and the mean age was approximately 66 years.

Worth noting for this clone: Its cognate antigen has yet to be identified. No much larger clonotype is one base removed from it; base qualities were not supplied.

The immunoSEQ Assay was used to sequence TCR beta CDR3 regions from DNA. The paper's processing steps were these. T cell density was computed as TCR beta template counts normalized to usable DNA estimated by amplifying housekeeping genes. Using the preseqR package, richness was estimated by extrapolating to 120,000 templates for tissue samples and 400,000 templates for PBMC samples. Clonality was taken to be one minus Pielou's evenness. Tissue-enriched TCRs were identified through differential abundance testing performed on productive amino-acid clonotypes, with a minimum total count of 5 and an alpha of 0.1. Repertoire overlap between compartments was quantified with the Jaccard Index and Morisita Overlap Index. GLIPH grouped TCR beta CDR3s together with public tetramer-defined viral CDR3s, and a viral motif had to include at least three viral sequences and also show V-gene enrichment. What TCRdb holds here is the immuneACCESS table cut down to in-frame rearrangements. Part of the clones is not present; checked against another copy, under half of the missing clones reflect an unresolved V gene, and the others are unexplained. V, J and clone size reflect that table, while D and trimming were determined from the DNA. The sample table lists about 33,000 clones, approximately 72% of them with a count of one. Roughly two fifths of the sample belongs to the ten largest clones.

At diagnosis, peripheral blood, uninvolved tumor-adjacent lung and tumor were collected and were preserved as a mix of fresh-frozen and FFPE material. For TCR repertoire profiling, blood samples were analyzed as peripheral blood mononuclear cells. There are 16 amino acids in the CDR3, from cysteine to phenylalanine inclusive. Kept here is only the CDR3 DNA, which spans 48 bases and is read in frame from base 1. CDR1 SGHRS and CDR2 YFSETQ are derived from the germline V gene. Trimming leaves V shorter by 5 bases and J shorter by 2 bases, with the junction holding 4 bases beyond the gene matches. What the work shows at the level of the full study, not this receptor alone: Because the study design was exploratory, TCR variables were selected using unadjusted p-values without false-discovery rate correction. Uninvolved tumor-adjacent lung showed the highest T cell clonality, higher than tumor, which suggests more focused antigenic responses in the uninvolved tumor-adjacent lung. Higher blood T cell density associated with longer overall survival, while higher adjacent-lung clonality associated with shorter survival. A median of approximately 53 of the top 100 tumor clones turned up in the paired uninvolved adjacent lung, and 28 of those clones also ranked among the top 100 of that same adjacent lung. Because multi-region tumor sequencing was not done, intratumor heterogeneity could not be ruled out.

Sequenced here: peripheral blood, sampled before any cancer treatment. In this chain, TRBV5-1 is recombined with TRBJ2-6, and 10 junctional nucleotides match TRBD1. The TCR comes from a male donor aged 60 or over with stage II squamous cell lung carcinoma. The CDR3 region has the sequence CASSSTGGTGANVLTF. The nucleotide sequence reads as follows: TGCGCCAGCAGTTCGACAGGGGGCACTGGGGCCAACGTCCTGACTTTC.